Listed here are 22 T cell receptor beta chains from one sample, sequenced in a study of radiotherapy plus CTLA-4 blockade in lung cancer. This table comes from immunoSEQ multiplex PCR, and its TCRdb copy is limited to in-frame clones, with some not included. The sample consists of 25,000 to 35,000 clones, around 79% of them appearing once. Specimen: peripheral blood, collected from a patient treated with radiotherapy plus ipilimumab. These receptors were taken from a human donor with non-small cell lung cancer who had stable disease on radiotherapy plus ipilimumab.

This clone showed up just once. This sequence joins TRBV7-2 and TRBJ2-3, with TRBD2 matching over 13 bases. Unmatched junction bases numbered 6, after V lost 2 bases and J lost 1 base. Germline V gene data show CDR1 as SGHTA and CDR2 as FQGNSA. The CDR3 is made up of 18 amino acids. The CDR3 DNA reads TGTGCCAGCAGCTTAAGACTAGCGGGGGGCCTCCGCACAGATACGCAGTATTTT. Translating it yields CASSLRLAGGLRTDTQYF. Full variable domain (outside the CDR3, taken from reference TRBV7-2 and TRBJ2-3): GAGVSQSPSNKVTEKGKDVELRCDPISGHTALYWYRQSLGQGLEFLIYFQGNSAPDKSGLPSDRFSAERTGGSVSTLTIQRTQQEDSAVYLCASSLRLAGGLRTDTQYFGPGTRLTVL.

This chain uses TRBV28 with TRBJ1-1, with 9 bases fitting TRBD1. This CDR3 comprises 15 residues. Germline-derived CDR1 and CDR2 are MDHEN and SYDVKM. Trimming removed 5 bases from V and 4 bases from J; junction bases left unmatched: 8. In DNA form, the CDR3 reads TGTGCCAGCAGTCTTCCGGGGACAGGGAGCACTGAAGCTTTCTTT. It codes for CASSLPGTGSTEAFF.

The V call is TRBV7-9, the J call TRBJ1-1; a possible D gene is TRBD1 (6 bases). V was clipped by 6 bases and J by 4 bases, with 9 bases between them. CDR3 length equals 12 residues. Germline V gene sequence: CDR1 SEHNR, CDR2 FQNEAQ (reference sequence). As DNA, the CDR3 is TGTGCCAGCAGTCAAGGGGGCACTGAAGCTTTCTTT. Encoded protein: CASSQGGTEAFF.

The CDR3 region is CAITRDPNTGELFF. The CDR3 DNA follows: TGTGCCATCACCCGGGATCCGAACACCGGGGAGCTGTTTTTT. V is TRBV10-3 and J is TRBJ2-2; weak D call: TRBD2 (5 bases). CDR3 length equals 14 residues. V gave up 7 bases and J gave up 0 bases, with 9 bases separating them. Per germline, CDR1 ENHRY and CDR2 SYGVKD.

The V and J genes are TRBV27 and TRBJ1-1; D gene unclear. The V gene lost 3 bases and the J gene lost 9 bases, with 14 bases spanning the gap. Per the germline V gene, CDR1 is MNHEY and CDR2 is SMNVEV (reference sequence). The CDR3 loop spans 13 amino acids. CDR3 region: CASSLKSHVKAFF. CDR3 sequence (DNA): TGTGCCAGCAGTTTGAAAAGTCACGTCAAAGCTTTCTTT.

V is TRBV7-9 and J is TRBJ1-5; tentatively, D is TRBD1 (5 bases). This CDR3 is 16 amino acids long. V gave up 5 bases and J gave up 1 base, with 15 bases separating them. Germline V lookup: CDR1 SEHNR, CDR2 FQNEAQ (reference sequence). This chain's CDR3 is CASSQGKDVSNQPQHF. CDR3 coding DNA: TGTGCCAGCAGCCAGGGAAAGGATGTGAGCAATCAGCCCCAGCATTTT.

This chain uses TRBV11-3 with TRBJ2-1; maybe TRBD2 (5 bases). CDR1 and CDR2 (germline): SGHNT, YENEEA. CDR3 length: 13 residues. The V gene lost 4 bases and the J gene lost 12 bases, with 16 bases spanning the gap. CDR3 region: CASSSGDGVRQFF. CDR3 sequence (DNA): TGTGCCAGCAGCTCGGGCGACGGGGTACGGCAGTTCTTC.

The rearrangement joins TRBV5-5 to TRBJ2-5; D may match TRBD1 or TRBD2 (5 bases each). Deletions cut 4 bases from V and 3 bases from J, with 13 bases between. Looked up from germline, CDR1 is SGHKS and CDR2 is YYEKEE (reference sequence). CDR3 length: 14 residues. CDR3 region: CASSRWDGKETQYF. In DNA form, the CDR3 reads TGTGCCAGCAGCCGATGGGACGGAAAAGAGACCCAGTACTTC. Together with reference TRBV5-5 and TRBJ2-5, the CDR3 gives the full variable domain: DAGVTQSPTHLIKTRGQQVTLRCSPISGHKSVSWYQQVLGQGPQFIFQYYEKEERGRGNFPDRFSARQFPNYSSELNVNALLLGDSALYLCASSRWDGKETQYFGPGTRLLVL.

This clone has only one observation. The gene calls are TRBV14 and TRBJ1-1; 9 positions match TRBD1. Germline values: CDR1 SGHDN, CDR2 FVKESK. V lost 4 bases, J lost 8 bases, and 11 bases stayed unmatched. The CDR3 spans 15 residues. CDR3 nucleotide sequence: TGTGCCAGCAGCCTCTCCGGGACAGGGTTATTGGAAGCTTTCTTT. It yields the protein CASSLSGTGLLEAFF.

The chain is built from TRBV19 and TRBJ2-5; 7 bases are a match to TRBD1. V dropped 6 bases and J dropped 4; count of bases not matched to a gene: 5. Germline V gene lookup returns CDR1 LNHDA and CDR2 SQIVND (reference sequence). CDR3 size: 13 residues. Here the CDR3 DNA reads TGTGCCAGTAGCCGACAGGGTGGAGAGACCCAGTACTTC. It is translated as CASSRQGGETQYF.

This chain's CDR3 is CAGRDGDTGELFF. In DNA form, the CDR3 reads TGTGCCGGGAGGGACGGTGACACCGGGGAGCTGTTTTTT. The V call is TRBV28, the J call TRBJ2-2; 7 positions agree with TRBD2. The trim removed 11 bases at V and 3 bases at J, leaving 6 bases unmatched. This CDR3 is 13 amino acids long. Per germline, CDR1 MDHEN and CDR2 SYDVKM.

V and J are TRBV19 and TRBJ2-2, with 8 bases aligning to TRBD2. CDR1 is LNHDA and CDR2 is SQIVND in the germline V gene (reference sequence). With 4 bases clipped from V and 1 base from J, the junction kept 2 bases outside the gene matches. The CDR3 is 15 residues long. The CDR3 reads CASSTLAGNTGELFF. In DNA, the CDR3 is TGTGCCAGTAGTACCCTAGCGGGGAACACCGGGGAGCTGTTTTTT.

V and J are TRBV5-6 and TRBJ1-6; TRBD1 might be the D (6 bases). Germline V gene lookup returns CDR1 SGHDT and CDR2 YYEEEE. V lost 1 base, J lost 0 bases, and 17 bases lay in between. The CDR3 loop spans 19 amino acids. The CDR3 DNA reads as TGTGCCAGCAGCTTGTGGGCAGGGGCCCGTAGCTCCTATAATTCACCCCTCCACTTT. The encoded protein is CASSLWAGARSSYNSPLHF.

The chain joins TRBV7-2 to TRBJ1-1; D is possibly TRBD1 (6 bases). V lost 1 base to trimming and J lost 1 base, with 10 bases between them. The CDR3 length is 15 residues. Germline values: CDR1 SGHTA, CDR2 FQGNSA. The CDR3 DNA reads TGTGCCAGCAGCTTAGTTACAGGGAGGAACACTGAAGCTTTCTTT. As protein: CASSLVTGRNTEAFF.

The CDR3 DNA sequence: TGCGCCAGCAGCTTGGGCGGGGGGGCCGCAGATACGCAGTATTTT. Its protein product is CASSLGGGAADTQYF. J is TRBJ2-3 and V is TRBV5-1, with TRBD2 matching 9 bases. The CDR3 totals 15 residues. CDR1 is SGHRS, CDR2 YFSETQ, per germline. The V gene end was trimmed by 0 bases and the J gene end by 4 bases; junction bases not matched to a gene: 3. Complete variable domain (other parts from reference TRBV5-1 and TRBJ2-3): KAGVTQTPRYLIKTRGQQVTLSCSPISGHRSVSWYQQTPGQGLQFLFEYFSETQRNKGNFPGRFSGRQFSNSRSEMNVSTLELGDSALYLCASSLGGGAADTQYFGPGTRLTVL.

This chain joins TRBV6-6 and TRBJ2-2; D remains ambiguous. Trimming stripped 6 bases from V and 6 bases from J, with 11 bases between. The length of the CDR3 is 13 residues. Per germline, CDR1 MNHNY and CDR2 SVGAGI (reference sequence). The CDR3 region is CASSSGVSGELFF. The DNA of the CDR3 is TGTGCCAGCAGCTCAGGAGTCTCCGGGGAGCTGTTTTTT.

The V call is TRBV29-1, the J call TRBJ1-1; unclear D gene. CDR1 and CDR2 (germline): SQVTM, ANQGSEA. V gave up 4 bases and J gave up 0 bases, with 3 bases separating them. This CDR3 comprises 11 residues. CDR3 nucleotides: TGCAGCGTTGGTGTGAACACTGAAGCTTTCTTT. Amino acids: CSVGVNTEAFF.

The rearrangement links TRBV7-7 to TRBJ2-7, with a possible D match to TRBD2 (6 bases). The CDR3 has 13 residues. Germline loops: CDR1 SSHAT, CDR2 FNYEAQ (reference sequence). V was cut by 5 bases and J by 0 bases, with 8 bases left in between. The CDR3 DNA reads TGTGCCAGCAGCCAGACTAGCTCCTACGAGCAGTACTTC. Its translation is CASSQTSSYEQYF.

The CDR3 sequence: CASRQEDEKLFF. The CDR3 DNA is TGTGCCAGCAGACAGGAGGATGAAAAACTGTTTTTT. The chain combines TRBV2 with TRBJ1-4; D is possibly TRBD1 (5 bases). The length of the CDR3 is 12 residues. The germline gives CDR1 SNHLY, CDR2 FYNNEI. V lost 6 bases to trimming and J lost 6 bases, with 8 bases between them.

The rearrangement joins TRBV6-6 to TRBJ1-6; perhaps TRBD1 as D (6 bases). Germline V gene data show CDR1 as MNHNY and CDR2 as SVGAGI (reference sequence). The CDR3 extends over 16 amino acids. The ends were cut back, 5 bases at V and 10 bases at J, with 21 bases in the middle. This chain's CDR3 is CASSTFPGPGASPLHF. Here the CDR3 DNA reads TGTGCCAGCAGTACATTCCCAGGACCAGGGGCGTCACCCCTCCACTTT.

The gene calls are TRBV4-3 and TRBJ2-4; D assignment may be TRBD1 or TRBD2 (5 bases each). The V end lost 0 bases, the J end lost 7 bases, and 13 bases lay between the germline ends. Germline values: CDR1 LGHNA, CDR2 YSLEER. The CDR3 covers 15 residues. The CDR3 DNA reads TGCGCCAGCAGCCAAGATTCGGGGCAGGGTAACATTCAGTACTTC. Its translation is CASSQDSGQGNIQYF.

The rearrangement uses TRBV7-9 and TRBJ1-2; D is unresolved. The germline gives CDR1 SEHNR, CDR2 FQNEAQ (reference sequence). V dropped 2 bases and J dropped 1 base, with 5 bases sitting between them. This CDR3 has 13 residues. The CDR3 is CASSLRVNYGYTF. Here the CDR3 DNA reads TGTGCCAGCAGCTTAAGGGTTAACTATGGCTACACCTTC.